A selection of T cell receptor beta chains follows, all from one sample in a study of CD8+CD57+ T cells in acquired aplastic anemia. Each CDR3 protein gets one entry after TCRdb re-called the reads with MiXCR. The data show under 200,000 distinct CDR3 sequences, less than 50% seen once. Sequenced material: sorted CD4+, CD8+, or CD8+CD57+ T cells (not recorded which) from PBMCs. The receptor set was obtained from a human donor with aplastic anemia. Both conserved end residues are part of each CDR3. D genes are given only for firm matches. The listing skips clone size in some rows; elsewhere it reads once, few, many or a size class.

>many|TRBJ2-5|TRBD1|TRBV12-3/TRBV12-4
CASTMGQGGGEETQYF
TGTGCCAGCACCATGGGACAGGGGGGAGGGGAAGAGACCCAGTACTTC
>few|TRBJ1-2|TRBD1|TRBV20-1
CSARGGQPLDGYTF
TGCAGTGCTAGGGGGGGACAGCCCTTGGATGGCTACACCTTC
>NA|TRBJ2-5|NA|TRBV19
CASSIGLWSETQYF
TGTGCCAGTAGTATAGGACTGTGGTCGGAGACCCAGTACTTC
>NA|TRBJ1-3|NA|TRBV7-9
CASSWGTGNTIYF
TGTGCCAGCAGCTGGGGGACAGGAAACACCATATATTTT
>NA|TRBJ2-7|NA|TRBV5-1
CASSSPGQDEQYF
TGCGCCAGCAGCTCGCCAGGGCAGGATGAGCAGTACTTC
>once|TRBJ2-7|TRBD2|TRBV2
CASSRTSGSNEQYF
TGTGCCAGCAGCAGGACTAGCGGGAGCAACGAGCAGTACTTC
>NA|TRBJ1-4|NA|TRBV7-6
CASSLERLNEKLFF
TGTGCCAGCAGCTTGGAAAGACTTAATGAAAAACTGTTTTTT
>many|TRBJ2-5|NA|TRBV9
CASSVGGSETQYF
TGTGCCAGCAGCGTTGGGGGCAGCGAGACCCAGTACTTC
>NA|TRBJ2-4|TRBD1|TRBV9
CASSEWDRESGGGKNIQYF
TGTGCCAGCAGCGAATGGGACAGGGAGTCCGGTGGAGGCAAAAACATTCAGTACTTC
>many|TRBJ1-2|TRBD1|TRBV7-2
CASSDRGDGYTF
TGTGCCAGCAGCGACAGGGGGGATGGCTACACCTTC
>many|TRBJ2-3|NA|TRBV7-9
CASSFPSSPTLSTDTQYF
TGTGCCAGCAGCTTCCCAAGTTCCCCTACCCTGAGCACAGATACGCAGTATTTT
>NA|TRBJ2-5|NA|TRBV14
CASSQVKGRTILQETRYF
TGTGCCAGCAGCCAAGTAAAAGGGCGAACAATATTACAAGAGACCCGGTACTTC
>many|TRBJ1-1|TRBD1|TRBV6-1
CASSRDRNTEAFF
TGTGCCAGCAGCCGGGACAGGAACACTGAAGCTTTCTTT
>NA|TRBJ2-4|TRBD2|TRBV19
CASTPGAGGPSLAKNIQYF
TGTGCCAGTACCCCTGGGGCGGGGGGGCCGTCTTTAGCCAAAAACATTCAGTACTTC
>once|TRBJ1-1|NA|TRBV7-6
CASSPTDILSEAFF
TGTGCCAGCAGCCCGACTGACATTTTATCTGAAGCTTTCTTT
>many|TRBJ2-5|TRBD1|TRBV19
CASSSTGVGIGETQYF
TGTGCCAGTAGTTCTACAGGGGTTGGGATTGGGGAGACCCAGTACTTC
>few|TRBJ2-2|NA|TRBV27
CASRLQVNTGELFF
TGTGCCAGCAGGCTTCAGGTTAACACCGGGGAGCTGTTTTTT
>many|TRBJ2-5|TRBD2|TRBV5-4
CASSGGLASQETQYF
TGTGCCAGCAGCGGAGGACTAGCGAGCCAAGAGACCCAGTACTTC
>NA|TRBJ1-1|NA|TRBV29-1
CSVAANTEAFF
TGCAGCGTTGCTGCGAACACTGAAGCCTTCTTT
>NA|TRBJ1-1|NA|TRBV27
CASSQSGSMNTEAFF
TGTGCCAGCAGTCAGTCAGGGAGCATGAACACTGAAGCTTTCTTT
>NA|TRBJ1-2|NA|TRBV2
CASSRNSRFNYGYTF
TGTGCCAGCAGTCGGAACAGCAGGTTTAACTATGGCTACACCTTC
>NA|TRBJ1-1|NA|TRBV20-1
CSAYGGRVRAFF
TGCAGTGCTTATGGTGGGAGGGTAAGAGCTTTCTTT
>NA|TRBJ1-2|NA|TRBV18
CASSPPTGTPVLVGYTF
TGTGCCAGCTCACCCCCAACGGGGACCCCTGTTTTGGTTGGCTACACCTTC
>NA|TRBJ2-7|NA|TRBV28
CASSSIILYPRRQYF
TGTGCCAGCAGTTCGATCATCCTTTACCCCCGTCGGCAGTACTTC
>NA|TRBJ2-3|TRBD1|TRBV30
CAWIPGQGTDTQYF
TGTGCCTGGATCCCGGGACAGGGGACAGATACGCAGTATTTT
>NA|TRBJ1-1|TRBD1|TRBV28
CASKEAGGNTEAFF
TGTGCCAGCAAAGAGGCAGGGGGTAACACTGAAGCTTTCTTT
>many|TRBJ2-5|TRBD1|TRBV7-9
CASSLAPDRGQETQYF
TGTGCCAGCAGCTTAGCTCCCGACAGGGGGCAAGAGACCCAGTACTTC
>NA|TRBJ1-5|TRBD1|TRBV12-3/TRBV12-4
CASSYDRGDNQPQHF
TGTGCCAGCAGTTACGACAGGGGGGACAATCAGCCCCAGCATTTT
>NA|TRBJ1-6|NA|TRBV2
CASRTDHSPLHF
TGTGCCAGCAGGACGGACCATTCACCCCTCCACTTT
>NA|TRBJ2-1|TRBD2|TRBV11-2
CASSSGLAGRGAYNEQFF
TGTGCCAGCAGCTCGGGACTAGCGGGACGGGGGGCCTACAATGAGCAGTTCTTC
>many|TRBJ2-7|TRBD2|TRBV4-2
CASSQELGEGYYEQYF
TGTGCCAGCAGCCAAGAACTGGGGGAGGGGTACTACGAGCAGTACTTC
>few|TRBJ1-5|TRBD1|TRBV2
CASRGQANQPQHF
TGTGCCAGCAGGGGACAGGCTAATCAGCCCCAGCATTTT
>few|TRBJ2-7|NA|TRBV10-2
CASSEVISYEQYF
TGCGCCAGCAGTGAGGTCATCTCCTACGAGCAGTACTTC
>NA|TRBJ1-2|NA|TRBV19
CASSVGRGYTF
TGTGCCAGTAGTGTGGGGCGTGGCTACACCTTC
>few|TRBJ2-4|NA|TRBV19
CARAPRGTVAKNIQYF
TGTGCCAGAGCCCCGAGGGGAACGGTAGCCAAAAACATTCAGTACTTC
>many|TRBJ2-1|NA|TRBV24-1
CATSDLAPGGTYNEQFF
TGTGCCACCAGTGATTTGGCCCCCGGGGGTACCTACAATGAGCAGTTCTTC
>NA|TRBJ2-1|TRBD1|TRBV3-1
CASSQTFDRGMLEQFF
TGTGCCAGCAGCCAGACTTTTGACAGGGGGATGCTCGAGCAGTTCTTC
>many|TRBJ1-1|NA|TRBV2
CASSEPSGARTEAFF
TGTGCCAGCAGTGAACCATCAGGGGCTCGCACTGAAGCTTTCTTT
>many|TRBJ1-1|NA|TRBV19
CASSIEIANTEAFF
TGTGCCAGTAGTATAGAGATCGCGAACACTGAAGCTTTCTTT
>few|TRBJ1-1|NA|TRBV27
CASSSWGTNTEAFF
TGTGCCAGCAGTTCTTGGGGTACGAACACTGAAGCTTTCTTT
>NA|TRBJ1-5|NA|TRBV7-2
CASSSRVYQPQHF
TGTGCCAGCAGCTCCAGGGTTTATCAGCCCCAGCATTTT
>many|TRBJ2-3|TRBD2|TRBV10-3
CATLSQTSGSPDTQYF
TGTGCCACCCTCTCCCAGACTAGCGGGAGTCCAGATACGCAGTATTTT
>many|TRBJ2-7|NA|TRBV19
CASRARSSYEQYF
TGTGCCAGTAGAGCAAGGAGCTCCTACGAGCAGTACTTC
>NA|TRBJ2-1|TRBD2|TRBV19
CASILAGGEEQFF
TGTGCCAGTATCCTAGCGGGAGGAGAAGAGCAGTTCTTC
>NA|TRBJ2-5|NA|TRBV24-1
CATSGEGEETQYF
TGTGCCACCAGTGGGGAGGGGGAGGAGACTCAGTACTTC
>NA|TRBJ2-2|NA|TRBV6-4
CASSERLENTGELFF
TGTGCCAGCAGTGAACGACTAGAGAACACCGGGGAGCTGTTTTTT
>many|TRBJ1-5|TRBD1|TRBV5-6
CASSLGQGVDQPQHF
TGTGCCAGCAGCTTGGGACAGGGGGTCGATCAGCCCCAGCATTTT
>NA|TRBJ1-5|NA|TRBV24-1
CATTDRGDQPQHF
TGTGCCACCACCGACCGAGGGGATCAGCCCCAGCATTTT
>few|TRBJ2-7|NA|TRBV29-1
CSAGRGQTYEQYF
TGCAGCGCGGGGAGAGGGCAGACCTACGAGCAGTACTTC
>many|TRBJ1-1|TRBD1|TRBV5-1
CASSFGQGAFF
TGCGCCAGCAGCTTTGGACAGGGTGCTTTCTTT
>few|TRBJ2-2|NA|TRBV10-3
CAISESPGELFF
TGTGCCATCAGTGAGTCCCCCGGGGAGCTGTTTTTT
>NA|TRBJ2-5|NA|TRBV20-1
CSARGLGGETQYF
TGCAGTGCTAGAGGACTCGGCGGTGAGACCCAGTACTTC
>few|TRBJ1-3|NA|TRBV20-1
CSARDLVAWHIYF
TGCAGTGCTAGAGATCTCGTCGCCTGGCACATATATTTT